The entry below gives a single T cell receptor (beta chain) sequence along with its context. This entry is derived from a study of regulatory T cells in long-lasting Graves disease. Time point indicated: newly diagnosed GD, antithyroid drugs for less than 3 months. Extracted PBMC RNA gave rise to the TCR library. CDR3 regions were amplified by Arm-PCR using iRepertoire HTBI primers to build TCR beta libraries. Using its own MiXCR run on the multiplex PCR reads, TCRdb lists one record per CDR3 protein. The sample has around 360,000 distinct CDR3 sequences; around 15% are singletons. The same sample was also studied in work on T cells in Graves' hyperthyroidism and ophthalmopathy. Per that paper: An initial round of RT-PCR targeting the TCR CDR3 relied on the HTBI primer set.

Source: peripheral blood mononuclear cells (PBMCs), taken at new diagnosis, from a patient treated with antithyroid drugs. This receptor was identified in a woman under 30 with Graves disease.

Here the CDR3 reads CASSLHPIAGGSSYEQYF. In nucleotides, the CDR3 is TGCGCCAGCAGCTTACACCCAATAGCGGGAGGTAGCTCCTACGAGCAGTACTTC. The V gene is TRBV5-1, the J gene TRBJ2-7, with 10 bases that match TRBD2. The CDR3 is 18 residues long. CDR1 and CDR2 (germline): SGHRS, YFSETQ. V shed 2 bases and J 0 bases; nucleotides not matched to a gene: 11.